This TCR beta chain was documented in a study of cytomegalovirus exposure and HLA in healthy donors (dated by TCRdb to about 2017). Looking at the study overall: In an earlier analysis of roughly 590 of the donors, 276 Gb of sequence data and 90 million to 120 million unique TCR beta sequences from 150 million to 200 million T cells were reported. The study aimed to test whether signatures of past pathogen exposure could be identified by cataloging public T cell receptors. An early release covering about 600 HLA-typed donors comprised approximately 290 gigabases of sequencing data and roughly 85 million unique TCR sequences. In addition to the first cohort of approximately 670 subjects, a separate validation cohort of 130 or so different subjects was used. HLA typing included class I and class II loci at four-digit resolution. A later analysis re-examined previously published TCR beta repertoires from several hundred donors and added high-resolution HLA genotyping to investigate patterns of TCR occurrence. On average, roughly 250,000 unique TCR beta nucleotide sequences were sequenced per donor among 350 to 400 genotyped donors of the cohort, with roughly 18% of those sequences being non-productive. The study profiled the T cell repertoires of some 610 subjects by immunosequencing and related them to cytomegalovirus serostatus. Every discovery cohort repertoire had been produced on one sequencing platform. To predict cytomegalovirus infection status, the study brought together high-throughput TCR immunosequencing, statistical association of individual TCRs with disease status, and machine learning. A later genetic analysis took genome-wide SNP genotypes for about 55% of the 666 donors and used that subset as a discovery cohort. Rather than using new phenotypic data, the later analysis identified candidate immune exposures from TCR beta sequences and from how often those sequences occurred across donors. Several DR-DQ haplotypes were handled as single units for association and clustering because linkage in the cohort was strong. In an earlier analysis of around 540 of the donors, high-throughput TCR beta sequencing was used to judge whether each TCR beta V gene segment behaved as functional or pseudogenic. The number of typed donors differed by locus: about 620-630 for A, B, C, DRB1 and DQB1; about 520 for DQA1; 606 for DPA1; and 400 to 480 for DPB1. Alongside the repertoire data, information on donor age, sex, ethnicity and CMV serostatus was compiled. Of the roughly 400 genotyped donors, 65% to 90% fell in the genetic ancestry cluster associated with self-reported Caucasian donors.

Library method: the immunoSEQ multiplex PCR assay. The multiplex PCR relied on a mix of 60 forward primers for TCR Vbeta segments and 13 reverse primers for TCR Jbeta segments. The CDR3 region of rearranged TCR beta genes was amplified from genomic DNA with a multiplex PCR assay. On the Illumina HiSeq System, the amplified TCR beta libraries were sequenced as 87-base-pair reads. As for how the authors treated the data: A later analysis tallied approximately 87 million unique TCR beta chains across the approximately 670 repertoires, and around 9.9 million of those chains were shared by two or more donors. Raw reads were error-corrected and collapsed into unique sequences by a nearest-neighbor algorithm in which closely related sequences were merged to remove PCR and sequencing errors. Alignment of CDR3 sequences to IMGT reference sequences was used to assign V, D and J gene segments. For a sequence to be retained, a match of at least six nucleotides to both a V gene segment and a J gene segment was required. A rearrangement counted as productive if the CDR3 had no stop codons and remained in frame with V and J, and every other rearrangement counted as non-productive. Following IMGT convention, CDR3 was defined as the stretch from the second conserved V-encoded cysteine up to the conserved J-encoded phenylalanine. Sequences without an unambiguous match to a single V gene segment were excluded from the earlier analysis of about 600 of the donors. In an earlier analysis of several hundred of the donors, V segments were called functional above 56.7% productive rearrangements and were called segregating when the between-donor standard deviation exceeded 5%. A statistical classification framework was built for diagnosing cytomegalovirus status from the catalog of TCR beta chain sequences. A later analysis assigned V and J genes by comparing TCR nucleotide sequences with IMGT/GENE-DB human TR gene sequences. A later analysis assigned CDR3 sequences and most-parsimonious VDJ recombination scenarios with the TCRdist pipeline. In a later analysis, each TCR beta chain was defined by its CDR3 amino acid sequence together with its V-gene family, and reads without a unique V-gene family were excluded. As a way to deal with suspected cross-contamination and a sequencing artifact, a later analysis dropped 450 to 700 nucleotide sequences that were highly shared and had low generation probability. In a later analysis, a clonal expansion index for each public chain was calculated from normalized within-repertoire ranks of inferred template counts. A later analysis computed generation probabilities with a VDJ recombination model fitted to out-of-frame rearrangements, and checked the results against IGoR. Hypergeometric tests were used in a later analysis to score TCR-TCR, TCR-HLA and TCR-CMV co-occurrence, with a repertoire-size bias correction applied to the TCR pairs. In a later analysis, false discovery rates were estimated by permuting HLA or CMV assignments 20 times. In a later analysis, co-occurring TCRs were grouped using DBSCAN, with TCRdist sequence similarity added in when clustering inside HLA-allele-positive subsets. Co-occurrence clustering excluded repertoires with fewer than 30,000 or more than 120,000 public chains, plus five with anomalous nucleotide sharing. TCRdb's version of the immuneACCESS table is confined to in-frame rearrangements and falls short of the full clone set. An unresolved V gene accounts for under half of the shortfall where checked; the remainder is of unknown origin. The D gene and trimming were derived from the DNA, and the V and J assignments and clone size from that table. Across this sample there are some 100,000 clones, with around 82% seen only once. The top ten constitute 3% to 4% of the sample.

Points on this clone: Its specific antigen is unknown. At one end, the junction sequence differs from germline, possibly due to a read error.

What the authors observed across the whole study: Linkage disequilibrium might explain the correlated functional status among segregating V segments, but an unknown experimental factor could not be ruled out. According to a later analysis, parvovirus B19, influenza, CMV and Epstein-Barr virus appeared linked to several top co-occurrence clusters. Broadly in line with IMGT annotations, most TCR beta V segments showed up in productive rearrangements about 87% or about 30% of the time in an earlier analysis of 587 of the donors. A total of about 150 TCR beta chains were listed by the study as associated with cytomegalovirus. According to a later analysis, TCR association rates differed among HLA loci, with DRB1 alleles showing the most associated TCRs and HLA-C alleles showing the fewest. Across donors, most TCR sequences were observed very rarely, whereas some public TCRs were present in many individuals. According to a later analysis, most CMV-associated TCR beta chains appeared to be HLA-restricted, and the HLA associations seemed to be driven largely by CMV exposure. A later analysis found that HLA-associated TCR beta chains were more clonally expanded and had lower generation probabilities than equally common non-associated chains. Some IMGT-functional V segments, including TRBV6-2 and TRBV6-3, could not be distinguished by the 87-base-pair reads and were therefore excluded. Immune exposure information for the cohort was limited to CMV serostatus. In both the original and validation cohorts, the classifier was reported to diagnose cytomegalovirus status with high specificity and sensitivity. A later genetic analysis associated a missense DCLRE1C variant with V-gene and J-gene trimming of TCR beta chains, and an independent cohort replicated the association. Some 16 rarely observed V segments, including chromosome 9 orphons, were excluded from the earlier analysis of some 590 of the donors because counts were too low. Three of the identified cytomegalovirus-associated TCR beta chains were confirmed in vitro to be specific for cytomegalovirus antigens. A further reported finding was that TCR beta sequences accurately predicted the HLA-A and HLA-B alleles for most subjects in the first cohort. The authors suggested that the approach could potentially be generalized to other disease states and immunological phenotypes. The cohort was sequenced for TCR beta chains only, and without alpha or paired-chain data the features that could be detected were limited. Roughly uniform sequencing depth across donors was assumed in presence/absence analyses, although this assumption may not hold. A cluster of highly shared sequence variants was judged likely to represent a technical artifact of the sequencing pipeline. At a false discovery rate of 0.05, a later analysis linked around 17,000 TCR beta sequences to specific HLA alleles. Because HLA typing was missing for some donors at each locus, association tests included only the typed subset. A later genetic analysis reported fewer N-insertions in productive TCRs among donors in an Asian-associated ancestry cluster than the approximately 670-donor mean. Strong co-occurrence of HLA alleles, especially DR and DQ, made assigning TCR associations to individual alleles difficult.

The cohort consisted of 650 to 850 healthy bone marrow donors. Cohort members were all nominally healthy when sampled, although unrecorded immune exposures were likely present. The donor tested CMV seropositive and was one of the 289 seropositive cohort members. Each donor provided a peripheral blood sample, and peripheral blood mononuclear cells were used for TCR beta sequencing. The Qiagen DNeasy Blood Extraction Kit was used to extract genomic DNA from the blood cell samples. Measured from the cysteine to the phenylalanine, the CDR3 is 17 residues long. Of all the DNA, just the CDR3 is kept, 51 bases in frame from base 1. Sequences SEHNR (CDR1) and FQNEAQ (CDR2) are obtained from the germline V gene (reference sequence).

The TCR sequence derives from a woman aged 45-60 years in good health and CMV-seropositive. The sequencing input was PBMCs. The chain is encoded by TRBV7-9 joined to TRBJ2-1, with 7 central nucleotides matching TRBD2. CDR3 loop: CSSSSYGAGTSYNEQFF. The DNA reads TGTTCCAGCAGCTCCTATGGAGCGGGAACCTCCTACAATGAGCAGTTCTTC. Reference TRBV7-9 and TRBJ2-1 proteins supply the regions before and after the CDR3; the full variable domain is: DTGVSQNPRHKITKRGQNVTFRCDPISEHNRLYWYRQTLGQGPEFLTYFQNEAQLEKSRLLSDRFSAERPKGSFSTLEIQRTEQGDSAMYLCSSSSYGAGTSYNEQFFGPGTRLTVL.